Following are 21 T cell receptor beta chains from one sample sequenced in a study of T-cell memory formation after mild COVID-19. TCRdb ran MiXCR on the 5' RACE reads and lists one entry per CDR3 protein. The sample includes 450,000 or so distinct CDR3 sequences, approximately 23% of them seen just once. The sequenced material came from PBMCs or a T cell subset sorted from them (not recorded which). These receptors were obtained from an adult woman who had mild COVID-19 (a few samples of this study predate the infection). Cell type and time point are not known.

In this sample, this clonotype turned up many times. The chain carries TRBV12-3 or TRBV12-4 and TRBJ1-1, with D hard to call. Trimming took 1 base from V and 8 from J, leaving 5 bases between them. The length of the CDR3 is 11 residues. CDR3 residues: CASSLELEAFF. The DNA of the CDR3 is TGTGCCAGCAGTTTAGAATTGGAAGCTTTCTTT.

This clonotype was seen a handful of times. The V and J genes are TRBV7-6 and TRBJ2-1; 10 nucleotides match TRBD1. The CDR3 sequence is 15 residues long. Trimming cost V 4 bases and J 10 bases; bases outside gene matches: 10. Per germline, CDR1 SGHVS and CDR2 FNYEAQ. Written as DNA, the CDR3 is TGTGCCAGCAGCTATGGACAGGGGGTCACTAGGGAGCAGTTCTTC. It yields the protein CASSYGQGVTREQFF.

The gene calls are TRBV6-6 and TRBJ2-7; D is unclear. The CDR3 has 16 residues. V lost 4 bases, J lost 3 bases, and 19 bases lay in between. Germline V CDR1 and CDR2: MNHNY, SVGAGI (reference sequence). CDR3 sequence reads: CASSSMGSTAHYEQYF. CDR3 DNA: TGTGCCAGCAGTTCCATGGGTAGCACTGCTCACTACGAGCAGTACTTC.

A few counts support this clonotype. Written as DNA, the CDR3 is TGTGCCAGCAGCCATGTCACCGGGGAGCTGTTTTTT. Its translation is CASSHVTGELFF. The J gene is TRBJ2-2, the V gene TRBV3-1; D remains ambiguous. CDR1 LGHDT and CDR2 YNNKEL come from the germline V gene (reference sequence). Trimming left V 3 bases short and J 4 bases short, with 3 bases between. CDR3 length equals 12 residues. Variable domain in full (rest from reference TRBV3-1 and TRBJ2-2): DTAVSQTPKYLVTQMGNDKSIKCEQNLGHDTMYWYKQDSKKFLKIMFSYNNKELIINETVPNRFSPKSPDKAHLNLHINSLELGDSAVYFCASSHVTGELFFGEGSRLTVL.

The chain links TRBV7-3 to TRBJ2-1; 10 positions match TRBD2. CDR1 is SGHTA, CDR2 FQGTGA, per germline. The CDR3 sequence is 15 residues long. V shed 1 base, J shed 7 bases, and the junction held 4 bases outside the gene matches. The CDR3 DNA reads TGTGCCAGCAGCTTAAGTACTAGCGGGATAAATGAGCAGTTCTTC. It translates to CASSLSTSGINEQFF.

The chain couples TRBV20-1 to TRBJ2-5; D possibly corresponds to TRBD2 (6 bases). The CDR3 spans 15 residues. The germline V gene has CDR1 DFQATT and CDR2 SNEGSKA (reference sequence). Deletions cut 1 base from V and 4 bases from J, with 16 bases between. CDR3 residues: CSARGSLGGGETQYF. For the CDR3, the DNA is TGCAGTGCTAGAGGGAGTCTTGGGGGAGGAGAGACCCAGTACTTC.

The table lists this clonotype with a few counts. The chain combines TRBV23-1 with TRBJ1-2, with D perhaps matching TRBD1 (5 bases). TRBV23-1 is filed as an ORF, its function uncertain. This CDR3 is built from 13 residues. The V and J ends lost 4 bases and 6 bases respectively, with 12 bases between them. The CDR3 DNA follows: TGCGCCAGCAGTCCCAACGGGGGGGATGGCTACACCTTC. Protein product: CASSPNGGDGYTF.

The chain links TRBV7-3 to TRBJ2-1, with 14 bases lining up with TRBD2. Germline loops: CDR1 SGHTA, CDR2 FQGTGA. This CDR3 is built from 20 residues. Losses at the gene ends were 1 base for V and 0 bases for J; bases not matched to a gene: 8. The chain's CDR3 is CASSLIVGLAGVPSYNEQFF. The CDR3 coding sequence is TGTGCCAGCAGCTTAATCGTGGGACTAGCGGGGGTCCCCTCCTACAATGAGCAGTTCTTC.

The chain joins TRBV29-1 to TRBJ2-7; TRBD2 agrees at 8 bases. Per the germline V gene, CDR1 is SQVTM and CDR2 is ANQGSEA. V lost 4 bases, J lost 4 bases, and 6 bases stayed unmatched. The CDR3 consists of 13 residues. Here the CDR3 reads CSVVLAGLYEQYF. The CDR3 region has the DNA TGCAGCGTTGTGTTAGCGGGATTATACGAGCAGTACTTC.

The V call is TRBV7-9, the J call TRBJ2-1, with TRBD2 matching over 9 bases. The ends lost 5 bases at V and 8 bases at J; junction bases unmatched: 10. This CDR3 is built from 15 residues. Germline-derived CDR1 and CDR2 are SEHNR and FQNEAQ (reference sequence). CDR3 DNA: TGTGCCAGCAGCATTAGCGGGAGAATTTTGGATGAGCAGTTCTTC. Translating gives CASSISGRILDEQFF. The variable domain in full, with the rest retrieved from reference TRBV7-9 and TRBJ2-1, is DTGVSQNPRHKITKRGQNVTFRCDPISEHNRLYWYRQTLGQGPEFLTYFQNEAQLEKSRLLSDRFSAERPKGSFSTLEIQRTEQGDSAMYLCASSISGRILDEQFFGPGTRLTVL.

This clonotype showed up just a few times. The rearrangement joins TRBV12-3 or TRBV12-4 to TRBJ2-2, with D perhaps being TRBD1 or TRBD2 (5 bases each). The CDR3 sequence is 14 residues long. The V end was cut by 2 bases, the J end by 6 bases, with 10 bases between. CDR3 amino acids: CASSLSTGPGELFF. CDR3 bases: TGTGCCAGCAGTTTAAGTACGGGACCCGGGGAGCTGTTTTTT.

This clonotype showed up just a few times. V usage is TRBV20-1 and J usage is TRBJ1-3; D is undetermined. V was clipped by 3 bases and J by 4 bases, with 10 bases between them. CDR3 length: 13 residues. Per the germline V gene, CDR1 is DFQATT and CDR2 is SNEGSKA (reference sequence). CDR3 sequence: CSARGRGGNTIYF. In DNA form, the CDR3 reads TGCAGTGCTAGGGGGAGAGGAGGAAACACCATATATTTT.

The V gene is TRBV7-2, the J gene TRBJ2-7, with a tentative D call TRBD2 (6 bases). V gave up 2 bases and J gave up 7 bases, with 9 bases separating them. CDR1 and CDR2 from the germline V gene are SGHTA and FQGNSA. The CDR3 spans 12 residues. Written as DNA, the CDR3 is TGTGCCAGCAGCTTACTAGCGTCTGAGCAGTACTTC. It is translated as CASSLLASEQYF.

This clonotype was seen once. The CDR3 DNA reads as TGTGCCAGCAGTGATAGCGGGACACACAATCAGCCCCAGCATTTT. The encoded protein is CASSDSGTHNQPQHF. This rearrangement joins TRBV6-1 to TRBJ1-5, with D maybe TRBD1 (6 bases). Germline V gives CDR1 MNHNS, CDR2 SASEGT. With 3 bases removed from V and 3 bases from J, the gap between germline ends came to 12 bases. The CDR3 contains 15 residues.

This clonotype was detected a few times. This CDR3 reads CASSLGGFVYEQYF. As DNA, the CDR3 is TGTGCCAGCAGTTTGGGGGGGTTCGTTTACGAGCAGTACTTC. This chain links TRBV12-3 or TRBV12-4 with TRBJ2-7, with 7 bases lining up with TRBD2. The CDR3 contains 14 residues. J lost 4 bases, V lost 3 bases, and 6 bases had no gene match.

This clonotype was picked up a small number of times. This rearrangement joins TRBV9 to TRBJ1-1; D unclear. Trimming shortened V by 0 bases and J by 1 base, and 19 bases separated the two germline ends. CDR1 is SGDLS, CDR2 YYNGEE, per germline. The CDR3 has 18 residues. CDR3 residues: CASSVGDRATRGNTEAFF. CDR3 in DNA: TGTGCCAGCAGCGTAGGTGACCGGGCGACCCGTGGGAACACTGAAGCTTTCTTT.

In DNA, the CDR3 is TGTGCCAGCAGCTTCCAGGCCCTAAATGAAAAACTGTTTTTT. This gives the protein CASSFQALNEKLFF. V usage is TRBV5-6 and J usage is TRBJ1-4; no clear D gene. Between the trimmed V and J ends, which lost 2 bases and 5 bases, there was a span of 10 bases. The CDR3 extends over 14 amino acids. Germline V gives CDR1 SGHDT, CDR2 YYEEEE.

This rearrangement joins TRBV7-6 to TRBJ2-2; 11 nucleotides align to TRBD1. The germline CDR1 and CDR2 sequences are SGHVS and FNYEAQ. The CDR3 consists of 15 residues. Unmatched junction bases numbered 4, after V lost 4 bases and J lost 6 bases. The CDR3 DNA is TGTGCCAGCAGCTGGACAGGGGGCAGGGCCGGGGAGCTGTTTTTT. Protein sequence: CASSWTGGRAGELFF.

This clonotype was seen more than once but under ten times. The chain employs TRBV11-2 and TRBJ2-1, with D maybe TRBD2 (7 bases). CDR3 length: 14 amino acids. Germline CDR1 is SGHAT and CDR2 is FQNNGV. With 10 bases removed from V and 0 bases from J, the gap between germline ends came to 13 bases. The CDR3 sequence is CAIKRGGSYNEQFF. Here the CDR3 DNA reads TGTGCCATCAAAAGGGGGGGCTCCTACAATGAGCAGTTCTTC. Complete variable domain (other parts from reference TRBV11-2 and TRBJ2-1): EAGVAQSPRYKIIEKRQSVAFWCNPISGHATLYWYQQILGQGPKLLIQFQNNGVVDDSQLPKDRFSAERLKGVDSTLKIQPAKLEDSAVYLCAIKRGGSYNEQFFGPGTRLTVL.

The chain links TRBV7-2 to TRBJ2-7; 10 bases align to TRBD2. CDR3 size: 14 residues. The germline V gene has CDR1 SGHTA and CDR2 FQGNSA. The ends lost 5 bases at V and 12 bases at J; junction bases unmatched: 13. CDR3 sequence: CASSPGALAGAAYF. The DNA of the CDR3 is TGTGCCAGCAGCCCAGGAGCTCTAGCGGGAGCGGCGTACTTC. The full variable domain, with the rest looked up from reference TRBV7-2 and TRBJ2-7, is GAGVSQSPSNKVTEKGKDVELRCDPISGHTALYWYRQSLGQGLEFLIYFQGNSAPDKSGLPSDRFSAERTGGSVSTLTIQRTQQEDSAVYLCASSPGALAGAAYFGPGTRLTVT.

The chain links TRBV30 to TRBJ1-1; possibly TRBD1 for D (6 bases). V gave up 2 bases and J gave up 1 base, with 14 bases separating them. Germline loops: CDR1 GTSNPN, CDR2 SVGIG (reference sequence). The CDR3 sequence is 15 residues long. CDR3 DNA: TGTGCCTGGAGTCTCCCGCGACAGGCGAACACTGAAGCTTTCTTT. It specifies CAWSLPRQANTEAFF.